The rows below give T cell receptor beta chains drawn from one sample of a study of T cell changes during pregnancy in multiple sclerosis. TCRdb's copy holds only in-frame clones and misses some; the assay was immunoSEQ multiplex PCR. The table lists over 30,000 clones, 90% to 95% of them singletons. The specimen was CD4+ T cells from peripheral blood mononuclear cells, collected in the second trimester of pregnancy. These receptors were taken from a female donor in good health, enrolled as a control in a pregnancy study. Both conserved end residues are trimmed from each CDR3. A D gene is named only where the DNA matches it firmly.

J: TRBJ2-2
V: TRBV5-1
D: -
CDR3: ASSLATGTGELF

J: TRBJ2-5
V: TRBV20-1
D: TRBD1
CDR3: SADRGETQY

J: TRBJ1-2
V: TRBV25-1
D: -
CDR3: ASSEYSRQGYGYT

J: TRBJ2-2
V: TRBV9
D: TRBD1
CDR3: ASSVTDRGGSGELF

J: TRBJ2-5
V: TRBV7-2
D: TRBD2
CDR3: ASKFRPGGPEETQY

J: TRBJ2-5
V: TRBV7-8
D: -
CDR3: ASSSLRETQY

J: TRBJ2-7
V: TRBV28
D: TRBD1
CDR3: ASTRPGTGTYEQY

J: TRBJ2-3
V: TRBV7-3
D: TRBD2
CDR3: ASSPSGGNTDTQY

J: TRBJ1-1
V: TRBV4-2
D: -
CDR3: ASSLQRGLNTEAF

J: TRBJ2-7
V: TRBV11-3
D: -
CDR3: ASSLRGYEQY

J: TRBJ2-7
V: TRBV28
D: TRBD2
CDR3: ASKLSSGGALYEQY

J: TRBJ1-1
V: TRBV5-5
D: -
CDR3: ASSLVGQKAF

J: TRBJ1-2
V: TRBV30
D: TRBD1
CDR3: AWSEDRVRGYT

J: TRBJ1-5
V: TRBV7-2
D: TRBD1
CDR3: ASSLGDRGHNQPQH

J: TRBJ2-5
V: TRBV9
D: TRBD2
CDR3: ASSAGLAGQETQY

J: TRBJ2-3
V: TRBV2
D: TRBD2
CDR3: ASSGELAGAPRTDTQY

J: TRBJ2-7
V: TRBV19
D: -
CDR3: ASSPTGSYEQY

J: TRBJ2-1
V: TRBV7-2
D: -
CDR3: ASSPGGPQLPAYNEQF

J: TRBJ1-6
V: TRBV4-1
D: -
CDR3: ASRLEGGVDNSPLH

J: TRBJ1-2
V: TRBV6-6
D: -
CDR3: ASSNVGSNYGYT

J: TRBJ1-2
V: TRBV2
D: -
CDR3: ASGGRGLNYGYT

J: TRBJ1-2
V: TRBV6-6
D: TRBD1
CDR3: ATTQGAGGYT

J: TRBJ1-6
V: TRBV4-1
D: TRBD1
CDR3: ASSQEGQGARSPLH

J: TRBJ1-6
V: TRBV27
D: TRBD1
CDR3: ASSLSRGTALH

J: TRBJ1-1
V: TRBV18
D: -
CDR3: ASSQARGTNTEAF

J: TRBJ1-6
V: TRBV18
D: TRBD1
CDR3: ASSPGTANNSPLH

J: TRBJ1-3
V: TRBV4-3
D: -
CDR3: ASSQVPTASAGAPHSGNTIY

J: TRBJ2-7
V: TRBV28
D: TRBD1
CDR3: ASSTAQGAPYEQY

J: TRBJ2-5
V: TRBV5-4
D: -
CDR3: ASSLSGRQETQY

J: TRBJ2-7
V: TRBV7-9
D: TRBD1
CDR3: ASSPGTGLTEQY

J: TRBJ2-7
V: TRBV18
D: TRBD1
CDR3: ASSGTVNYEQY

J: TRBJ2-6
V: TRBV30
D: TRBD1
CDR3: AWSPHRGTSGANVLT

J: TRBJ2-5
V: TRBV18
D: -
CDR3: ASSPLLGQETQY

J: TRBJ1-1
V: TRBV7-2
D: TRBD1
CDR3: ASSPRQGLGEAF

J: TRBJ1-1
V: TRBV7-9
D: -
CDR3: ASSLFGGTLNTEAF

J: TRBJ2-2
V: TRBV19
D: -
CDR3: ASRDSQAGITGELF

J: TRBJ2-1
V: TRBV5-6
D: TRBD2
CDR3: ASSLDSGGYNEQF

J: TRBJ1-1
V: TRBV6-1
D: -
CDR3: ATKVGTNTEAF

J: TRBJ2-2
V: TRBV10-3
D: TRBD2
CDR3: AISEFSGGGELF

J: TRBJ2-7
V: TRBV5-6
D: TRBD2
CDR3: ASSRLRTSSHEQY

J: TRBJ2-5
V: TRBV28
D: TRBD1
CDR3: ASSYTGVQTQY

J: TRBJ2-1
V: TRBV4-3
D: TRBD2
CDR3: ASSSGTSGRNEQF

J: TRBJ1-6
V: TRBV6-5
D: -
CDR3: ASCARASNSPLH

J: TRBJ1-6
V: TRBV27
D: -
CDR3: ASSFARVRGSPLH

J: TRBJ2-3
V: TRBV4-3
D: -
CDR3: ASSQGGGLADTQY